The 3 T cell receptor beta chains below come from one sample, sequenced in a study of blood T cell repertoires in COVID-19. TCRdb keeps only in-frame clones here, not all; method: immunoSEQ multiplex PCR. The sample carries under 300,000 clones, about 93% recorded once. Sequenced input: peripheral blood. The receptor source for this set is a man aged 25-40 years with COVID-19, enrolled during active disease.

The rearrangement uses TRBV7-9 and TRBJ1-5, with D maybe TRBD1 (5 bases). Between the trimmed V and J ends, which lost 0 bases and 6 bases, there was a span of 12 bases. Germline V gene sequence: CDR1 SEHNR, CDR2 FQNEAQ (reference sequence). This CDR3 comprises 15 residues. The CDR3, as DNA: TGTGCCAGCAGCTTAGCGGGGCAGGGAGGTCAGCCCCAGCATTTT. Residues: CASSLAGQGGQPQHF.

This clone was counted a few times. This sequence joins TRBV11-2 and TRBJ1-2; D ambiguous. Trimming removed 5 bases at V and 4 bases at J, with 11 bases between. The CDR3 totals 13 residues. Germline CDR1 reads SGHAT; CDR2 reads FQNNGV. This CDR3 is CASSPDTFYGYTF. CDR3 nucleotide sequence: TGTGCCAGCAGCCCAGACACCTTCTATGGCTACACCTTC. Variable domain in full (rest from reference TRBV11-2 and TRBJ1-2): EAGVAQSPRYKIIEKRQSVAFWCNPISGHATLYWYQQILGQGPKLLIQFQNNGVVDDSQLPKDRFSAERLKGVDSTLKIQPAKLEDSAVYLCASSPDTFYGYTFGSGTRLTVV.

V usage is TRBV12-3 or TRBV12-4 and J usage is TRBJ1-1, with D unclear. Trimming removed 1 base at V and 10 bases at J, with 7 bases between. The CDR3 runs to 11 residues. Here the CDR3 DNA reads TGTGCCAGCAGTTTAGGGTACACAGCTTTCTTT. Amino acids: CASSLGYTAFF.